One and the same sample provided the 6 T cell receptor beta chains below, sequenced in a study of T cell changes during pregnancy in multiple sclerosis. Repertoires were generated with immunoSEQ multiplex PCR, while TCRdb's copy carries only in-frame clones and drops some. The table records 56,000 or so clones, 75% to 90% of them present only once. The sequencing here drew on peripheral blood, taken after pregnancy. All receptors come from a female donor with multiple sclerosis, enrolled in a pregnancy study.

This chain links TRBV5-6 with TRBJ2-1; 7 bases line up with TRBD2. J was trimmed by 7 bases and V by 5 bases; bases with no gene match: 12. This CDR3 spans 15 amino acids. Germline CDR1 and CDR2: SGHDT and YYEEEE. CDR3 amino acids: CASSWSGAPSNEQFF. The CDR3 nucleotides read TGTGCCAGCAGTTGGAGCGGGGCCCCCTCAAATGAGCAGTTCTTC.

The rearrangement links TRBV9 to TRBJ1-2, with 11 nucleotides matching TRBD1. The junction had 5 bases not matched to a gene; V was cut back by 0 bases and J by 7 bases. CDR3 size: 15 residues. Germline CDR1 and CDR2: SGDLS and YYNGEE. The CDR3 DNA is TGTGCCAGCAGCGTAGCCGGGACAGGGGGACTTGGCTACACCTTC. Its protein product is CASSVAGTGGLGYTF.

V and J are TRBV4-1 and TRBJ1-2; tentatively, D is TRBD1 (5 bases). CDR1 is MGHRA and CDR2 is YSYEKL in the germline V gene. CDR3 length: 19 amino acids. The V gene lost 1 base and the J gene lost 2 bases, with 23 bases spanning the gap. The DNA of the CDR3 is TGCGCCAGCAGCCAAGGATTCAGGGATTTTCGGGAGGAGAACTATGGCTACACCTTC. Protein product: CASSQGFRDFREENYGYTF.

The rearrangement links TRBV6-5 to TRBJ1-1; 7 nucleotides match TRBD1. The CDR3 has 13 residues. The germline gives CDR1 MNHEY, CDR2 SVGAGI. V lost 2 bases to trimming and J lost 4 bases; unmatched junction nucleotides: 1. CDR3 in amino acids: CASSYRGRTEAFF. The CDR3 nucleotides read TGTGCCAGCAGTTACAGGGGGCGCACTGAAGCTTTCTTT.

The CDR3: CASSLPGGNYNEQFF. CDR3 nucleotide sequence: TGTGCCAGCAGCTTGCCAGGAGGAAACTACAATGAGCAGTTCTTC. The chain has TRBV5-4 and TRBJ2-1, with D maybe TRBD2 (5 bases). Germline V CDR1 and CDR2: SGHNT, YYREEE (reference sequence). V shed 1 base and J shed 3 bases, with 11 bases lying between them. The CDR3 loop spans 15 amino acids.

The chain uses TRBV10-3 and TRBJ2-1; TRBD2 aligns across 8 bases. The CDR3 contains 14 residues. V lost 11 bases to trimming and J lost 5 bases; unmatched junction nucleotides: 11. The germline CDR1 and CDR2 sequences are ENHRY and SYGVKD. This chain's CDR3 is CAPTPGGKHNEQFF. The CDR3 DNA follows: TGTGCCCCGACTCCGGGGGGGAAGCACAATGAGCAGTTCTTC.